This record concerns one TCR beta chain sequence. TCRdb's copy holds only in-frame clones and misses some; the assay was immunoSEQ multiplex PCR. The data contain fewer than 350,000 clones, around 91% of them singletons. The entry originates in a study of blood T cell repertoires in COVID-19. Study as a whole: PBMCs, B-cell-depleted T cells, or T cells were the source of the cDNA or gDNA that made up the material.

CDR1 and CDR2 (germline): GTSNPN, SVGIG (reference sequence). This CDR3 contains 15 residues. V was clipped by 3 bases and J by 10 bases, with 19 bases between them. Adults between about 18 and 95 years of age took part from about two dozen US areas. The receptor's source is a young woman with acute COVID-19. The source material was PBMCs or T cells enriched from blood (not recorded which). The rearrangement joins TRBV30 to TRBJ1-6; D might be TRBD1 (6 bases). The CDR3 is CAWRGRQGQESPLHF. In DNA form, the CDR3 reads TGTGCCTGGAGGGGACGGCAGGGGCAGGAGTCACCCCTCCACTTT.